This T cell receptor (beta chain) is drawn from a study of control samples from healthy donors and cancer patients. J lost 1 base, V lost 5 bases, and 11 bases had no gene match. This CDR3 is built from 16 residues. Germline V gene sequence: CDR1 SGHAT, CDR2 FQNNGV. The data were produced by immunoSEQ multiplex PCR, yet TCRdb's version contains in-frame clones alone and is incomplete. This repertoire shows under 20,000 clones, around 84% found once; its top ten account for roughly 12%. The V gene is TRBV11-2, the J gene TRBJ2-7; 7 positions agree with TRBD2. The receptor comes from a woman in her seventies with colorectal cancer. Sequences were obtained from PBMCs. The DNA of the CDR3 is TGTGCCAGCAGCACCATCGGGACTAAGAATTCCTACGAGCAGTACTTC. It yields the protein CASSTIGTKNSYEQYF.